The 32 T cell receptor beta chains reported below all come from one sample, sequenced in a study of blood T cell repertoires in COVID-19. Produced via immunoSEQ multiplex PCR; TCRdb's table is partial and in-frame only. The table has over 130,000 clones, over 60% seen once. The sequencing input was peripheral blood. The receptor source for this set is a woman aged 50 to 65 with active or convalescent COVID-19.

CDR3 in DNA: TGTGCCAGCAGCCTCCTAGCGGGGGGCCAAGAGACCCAGTACTTC. Its translation is CASSLLAGGQETQYF. The V and J genes are TRBV3-1 (or the pseudogene TRBV3-2) and TRBJ2-5, with 11 bases lining up with TRBD2. With V trimmed by 4 bases and J by 1 base, 2 bases remained unmatched. The CDR3 is 15 residues long. In germline, CDR1 is LGHDT, CDR2 YNNKEL (reference sequence).

The CDR3 nucleotides are TGTGCTAGTGGTTTGGACGGGACAGGGAACTATGGCTACACCTTC. Translation gives CASGLDGTGNYGYTF. J is TRBJ1-2 and V is TRBV12-5; 9 nucleotides line up with TRBD1. The ends lost 1 base at V and 2 bases at J; junction bases unmatched: 2. CDR1 LGHNT and CDR2 FRNRAP come from the germline V gene. This CDR3 comprises 15 residues.

Only a few counts were recorded for this clone. The CDR3, as DNA: TGTGCCAGCAGAAGATTAGAAAATTCACCCCTCCACTTT. It is translated as CASRRLENSPLHF. The rearrangement uses TRBV28 and TRBJ1-6; D not resolved. The CDR3 covers 13 residues. CDR1 is MDHEN and CDR2 is SYDVKM in the germline V gene. V lost 6 bases to trimming and J lost 7 bases, with 10 bases between them.

The chain links TRBV24-1 to TRBJ1-1, with a tentative D call TRBD1 (5 bases). Trimming took 3 bases from V and 4 from J, leaving 14 bases between them. Per germline, CDR1 KGHDR and CDR2 SFDVKD. The CDR3 is made up of 15 amino acids. The chain's CDR3 is CATSDPGTGTTEAFF. The DNA of the CDR3 is TGTGCCACCAGTGATCCGGGGACTGGGACCACTGAAGCTTTCTTT.

This clone has a handful of counts. The chain joins TRBV29-1 to TRBJ1-1; TRBD1 is a possible D gene (6 bases). Germline V lookup: CDR1 SQVTM, CDR2 ANQGSEA. The CDR3 is 13 residues long. The V and J ends lost 4 bases and 3 bases respectively, with 12 bases between them. Here the CDR3 DNA reads TGCAGCGTTGTGACAGGCAGGGACACTGAAGCTTTCTTT. It codes for CSVVTGRDTEAFF.

This rearrangement joins TRBV2 to TRBJ1-2; tentative D call: TRBD1 (5 bases). The CDR3 sequence is 13 residues long. V shed 2 bases and J shed 4 bases, with 8 bases lying between them. Germline values: CDR1 SNHLY, CDR2 FYNNEI. CDR3 nucleotides: TGTGCCAGCAGTGAAAAGACAGTCTATGGCTACACCTTC. This translates into CASSEKTVYGYTF.

This chain's CDR3 is CASSHRARNTEAFF. The CDR3 DNA follows: TGTGCCAGTAGTCACAGGGCTAGGAACACTGAAGCTTTCTTT. The chain links TRBV19 to TRBJ1-1; the D gene is possibly TRBD1 (6 bases). Germline V gene lookup returns CDR1 LNHDA and CDR2 SQIVND (reference sequence). This CDR3 region has 14 residues. V gave up 5 bases and J gave up 1 base, with 11 bases separating them.

The V and J genes are TRBV28 and TRBJ2-7, with 10 bases lining up with TRBD2. V dropped 3 bases and J dropped 2; count of bases not matched to a gene: 4. Germline V lookup: CDR1 MDHEN, CDR2 SYDVKM. The CDR3 contains 15 residues. CDR3 loop: CASSFSSGSPYEQYF. CDR3 nucleotide sequence: TGTGCCAGCAGTTTCTCTAGCGGGAGCCCCTACGAGCAGTACTTC.

This clone was detected a few times. This rearrangement joins TRBV6-6 to TRBJ1-1, with a weak D call TRBD1 (5 bases). Trimming left V 4 bases short and J 3 bases short, with 12 bases between. Germline V gene data show CDR1 as MNHNY and CDR2 as SVGAGI (reference sequence). The CDR3 contains 14 residues. The DNA of the CDR3 is TGTGCCAGCAGTTCCCAGGAGGGGTACACTGAAGCTTTCTTT. It specifies CASSSQEGYTEAFF.

The CDR3, as DNA: TGTGCCAGCAGCCCTTCAGGGAACCAACGGGGCTACACCTTC. It yields the protein CASSPSGNQRGYTF. The chain couples TRBV3-1 (or the pseudogene TRBV3-2) to TRBJ1-2; the D gene is possibly TRBD1 (5 bases). Germline V lookup: CDR1 LGHDT, CDR2 YNNKEL (reference sequence). The CDR3 is made up of 14 amino acids. V lost 4 bases and J lost 8, with 17 bases in between.

The chain joins TRBV30 to TRBJ1-5, with a tentative D call TRBD1 (6 bases). There are 14 residues in the CDR3. The germline V and J ends were trimmed by 2 bases and 6 bases, with 14 bases remaining between them. Looked up from germline, CDR1 is GTSNPN and CDR2 is SVGIG (reference sequence). The CDR3 DNA sequence: TGTGCCTGGAGTTCTACAGGGTTCCTTCAGCCCCAGCATTTT. Its protein product is CAWSSTGFLQPQHF.

The rearrangement joins TRBV6-5 to TRBJ1-1; D possibly corresponds to TRBD1 (5 bases). The CDR3 spans 13 residues. Trimming took off 7 bases at V and 5 bases at J, with 14 bases between the two ends. The germline gives CDR1 MNHEY, CDR2 SVGAGI. In DNA form, the CDR3 reads TGTGCCAGCAAAAATGGGGGGAGGACTGAAGCTTTCTTT. It encodes CASKNGGRTEAFF.

This sequence joins TRBV2 and TRBJ2-5, with TRBD2 matching 11 bases. The length of the CDR3 is 14 residues. With V trimmed by 6 bases and J by 4 bases, 4 bases remained unmatched. Germline CDR1 SNHLY, CDR2 FYNNEI. CDR3 nucleotides: TGTGCCAGCAGCGGAGGACTAGCGGGAGAGACCCAGTACTTC. This gives the protein CASSGGLAGETQYF.

The gene calls are TRBV11-3 and TRBJ2-1, with 8 nucleotides matching TRBD1. Germline V gene lookup returns CDR1 SGHNT and CDR2 YENEEA. V lost 4 bases to trimming and J lost 8 bases; unmatched junction nucleotides: 13. CDR3 length: 16 amino acids. The CDR3 nucleotides are TGTGCCAGCAGCTCATCCCCCCGACAGGGGTTGGATGAGCAGTTCTTC. This gives the protein CASSSSPRQGLDEQFF.

CDR3: CASSNRGDYGYTF. Here the CDR3 DNA reads TGTGCCAGCAGCAACAGGGGGGACTATGGCTACACCTTC. V gene TRBV4-2 combines with J gene TRBJ1-2; TRBD1 matches 8 bases. This CDR3 has 13 residues. CDR1 and CDR2 from the germline V gene are LGHNA and YNFKEQ. Losses at the gene ends were 5 bases for V and 3 bases for J; bases not matched to a gene: 2.

This clone was seen only a few times. The J gene is TRBJ1-1, the V gene TRBV18; D may be TRBD1 (6 bases). The CDR3 contains 14 residues. Between the trimmed V and J ends, which lost 5 bases and 1 base, there was a span of 11 bases. Germline assignment: CDR1 KGHSH and CDR2 LQKENI. The CDR3 DNA reads TGTGCCAGCTCAAGGACAGCTAGGAACACTGAAGCTTTCTTT. Amino acid sequence: CASSRTARNTEAFF. Using reference TRBV18 and TRBJ1-1 for the parts outside the CDR3, the full variable domain is NAGVMQNPRHLVRRRGQEARLRCSPMKGHSHVYWYRQLPEEGLKFMVYLQKENIIDESGMPKERFSAEFPKEGPSILRIQQVVRGDSAAYFCASSRTARNTEAFFGQGTRLTVV.

This chain joins TRBV30 and TRBJ2-3; TRBD2 is a possible D gene (5 bases). This CDR3 is 12 amino acids long. CDR1 and CDR2 from the germline V gene are GTSNPN and SVGIG (reference sequence). Trimming cost V 4 bases and J 1 base, with 6 bases left between them. Here the CDR3 DNA reads TGTGCCTGGAATAGCGGCACAGATACGCAGTATTTT. Translating it yields CAWNSGTDTQYF.

The chain uses TRBV21-1 and TRBJ1-2; the table's D call, TRBD1, has no DNA check behind it. TRBV21-1 is shown as a pseudogene. The CDR3 contains 14 residues. The CDR3 region has the DNA TGTGCCAGCAGCAAAAGTCAGGGGTTGGTCGGCTACACCTTC. Translating gives CASSKSQGLVGYTF.

This chain joins TRBV28 and TRBJ2-7, with 9 bases lining up with TRBD1. This CDR3 is 15 amino acids long. Per the germline V gene, CDR1 is MDHEN and CDR2 is SYDVKM. V was clipped by 2 bases and J by 3 bases; unmatched bases: 5. The CDR3 is CASSLRGTGSYEQYF. CDR3 coding DNA: TGTGCCAGCAGTTTAAGGGGGACAGGGAGCTACGAGCAGTACTTC.

V and J are TRBV6-6 and TRBJ1-2, with 8 bases fitting TRBD1. The trim removed 4 bases at V and 8 bases at J, leaving 3 bases unmatched. The CDR3 is 12 amino acids. Germline lookup yields CDR1 MNHNY and CDR2 SVGAGI (reference sequence). In DNA, the CDR3 is TGTGCCAGCAGTTCCCGGACAGGGGGCTACACCTTC. Translation gives CASSSRTGGYTF.

This chain connects TRBV5-6 to TRBJ1-6; D ambiguous. This CDR3 comprises 13 residues. CDR1 SGHDT and CDR2 YYEEEE come from the germline V gene. V was trimmed by 0 bases and J by 8 bases, leaving 6 bases between them. Here the CDR3 DNA reads TGTGCCAGCAGCTTGGGCCGAGATTCACCCCTCCACTTT. Translating gives CASSLGRDSPLHF.

The gene calls are TRBV7-2 and TRBJ2-1, with 11 nucleotides matching TRBD2. Germline CDR1 SGHTA, CDR2 FQGNSA. V trimming: 4 bases; J trimming: 8 bases; junction bases outside the gene matches: 7. There are 15 residues in the CDR3. The CDR3 is CASSSRLAGRDEQFF. The DNA for the CDR3 is TGTGCCAGCAGCTCCCGACTAGCGGGACGGGATGAGCAGTTCTTC.

This rearrangement joins TRBV19 to TRBJ1-1, with D possibly being TRBD1 (6 bases). CDR1 and CDR2 (germline): LNHDA, SQIVND (reference sequence). This CDR3 has 16 residues. V gave up 4 bases and J gave up 2 bases, with 17 bases separating them. The CDR3 sequence: CASSSRRQALNTEAFF. CDR3 coding DNA: TGTGCCAGTAGTAGTCGGCGACAGGCCTTAAACACTGAAGCTTTCTTT.

This rearrangement joins TRBV27 to TRBJ1-1; TRBD1 is a possible D gene (5 bases). CDR3 length: 13 residues. Trimming stripped 1 base from V and 5 bases from J, with 8 bases between. CDR1 is MNHEY and CDR2 is SMNVEV in the germline V gene (reference sequence). Here the CDR3 DNA reads TGTGCCAGCAGTTTATGGGGGAGGACTGAAGCTTTCTTT. This codes for CASSLWGRTEAFF.

The chain employs TRBV30 and TRBJ2-7; 7 positions agree with TRBD1. Germline-derived CDR1 and CDR2 are GTSNPN and SVGIG (reference sequence). With 6 bases clipped from V and 2 bases from J, the junction kept 4 bases outside the gene matches. The CDR3 contains 12 residues. The CDR3 loop reads CACPRGPYEQYF. DNA of the CDR3: TGTGCCTGCCCTAGGGGGCCCTACGAGCAGTACTTC.

The chain has TRBV5-6 and TRBJ2-6; 7 bases fit TRBD2. The CDR3 extends over 19 amino acids. V dropped 2 bases and J dropped 0; count of bases not matched to a gene: 11. Germline CDR1 and CDR2: SGHDT and YYEEEE. The CDR3 is CASSLILTGGSSGANVLTF. The CDR3 nucleotides are TGTGCCAGCAGCTTAATTCTGACGGGGGGATCCTCTGGGGCCAACGTCCTGACTTTC. Using reference TRBV5-6 and TRBJ2-6 for the parts outside the CDR3, the full variable domain is DAGVTQSPTHLIKTRGQQVTLRCSPKSGHDTVSWYQQALGQGPQFIFQYYEEEERQRGNFPDRFSGHQFPNYSSELNVNALLLGDSALYLCASSLILTGGSSGANVLTFGAGSRLTVL.

The chain recombines TRBV2 with TRBJ1-5, with 10 bases lining up with TRBD1. The V segment lost 6 bases and the J segment 5 bases; nucleotides outside the gene matches: 1. The germline CDR1 and CDR2 sequences are SNHLY and FYNNEI. This CDR3 spans 13 amino acids. CDR3 amino acids: CASSGTGDQPQHF. The CDR3 region has the DNA TGTGCCAGCAGCGGGACAGGGGATCAGCCCCAGCATTTT. Together with reference TRBV2 and TRBJ1-5, the CDR3 gives the full variable domain: EPEVTQTPSHQVTQMGQEVILRCVPISNHLYFYWYRQILGQKVEFLVSFYNNEISEKSEIFDDQFSVERPDGSNFTLKIRSTKLEDSAMYFCASSGTGDQPQHFGDGTRLSIL.

This clone showed up just a few times. The chain joins TRBV7-2 to TRBJ1-1, with D unresolved. Between the trimmed V and J ends, which lost 4 bases and 0 bases, there was a span of 12 bases. This CDR3 is 15 amino acids long. The germline V gene has CDR1 SGHTA and CDR2 FQGNSA. Written as DNA, the CDR3 is TGTGCCAGCAGCTCCCGCAGACTGATGAACACTGAAGCTTTCTTT. It yields the protein CASSSRRLMNTEAFF.

The chain has TRBV6-5 and TRBJ1-1; D might be TRBD1 (5 bases). This CDR3 has 14 residues. Trimming took off 8 bases at V and 0 bases at J, with 13 bases between the two ends. The V gene's germline CDR1 is MNHEY and CDR2 SVGAGI. The CDR3 is CASQYGGVNTEAFF. The DNA of the CDR3 is TGTGCCAGCCAATACGGGGGAGTGAACACTGAAGCTTTCTTT.

This chain joins TRBV18 and TRBJ1-5; 9 bases align to TRBD1. Trimming at V came to 6 bases and at J to 2 bases, leaving 8 bases not matched to a gene. CDR1 and CDR2 (germline): KGHSH, LQKENI. The CDR3 is 16 residues long. The CDR3 DNA reads as TGTGCCAGCTCGGGTACAGGGGGCGTGGGCAATCAGCCCCAGCATTTT. Translated, it gives CASSGTGGVGNQPQHF.

J is TRBJ2-1 and V is TRBV4-3; a possible D gene is TRBD2 (5 bases). The germline V gene has CDR1 LGHNA and CDR2 YSLEER. The V gene lost 2 bases and the J gene lost 9 bases, with 11 bases spanning the gap. CDR3 length: 13 residues. The CDR3 region is CASSQSPEGEQFF. The CDR3 DNA is TGCGCCAGCAGCCAATCCCCCGAGGGTGAGCAGTTCTTC.

The chain carries TRBV30 and TRBJ2-4; 7 bases are a match to TRBD1. CDR3 length: 14 residues. Losses at the gene ends were 1 base for V and 6 bases for J; bases not matched to a gene: 6. Germline values: CDR1 GTSNPN, CDR2 SVGIG (reference sequence). CDR3 amino acids: CAWSAGTASNIQYF. The CDR3 bases are TGTGCCTGGAGTGCCGGGACAGCCTCAAACATTCAGTACTTC.